This TCR beta chain emerged from a study of T cell responses to AZD1222 COVID-19 vaccine. Only in-frame clones appear in the TCRdb table, and some are missing; sequencing was by immunoSEQ multiplex PCR. The repertoire holds over 95,000 clones, with approximately 90% as singletons. V was trimmed by 1 base and J by 2 bases, leaving 5 bases between them. This CDR3 has 13 residues. Germline CDR1 is KGHSH and CDR2 is LQKENI. Sequenced here: peripheral blood, sampled on day 0 of AZD1222 vaccination. V usage is TRBV18 and J usage is TRBJ1-1, with D unresolved. The origin of this receptor is an adult in good health. The CDR3 reads CASSPRDNTEAFF. CDR3 in DNA: TGTGCCAGCTCACCACGAGATAACACTGAAGCTTTCTTT.